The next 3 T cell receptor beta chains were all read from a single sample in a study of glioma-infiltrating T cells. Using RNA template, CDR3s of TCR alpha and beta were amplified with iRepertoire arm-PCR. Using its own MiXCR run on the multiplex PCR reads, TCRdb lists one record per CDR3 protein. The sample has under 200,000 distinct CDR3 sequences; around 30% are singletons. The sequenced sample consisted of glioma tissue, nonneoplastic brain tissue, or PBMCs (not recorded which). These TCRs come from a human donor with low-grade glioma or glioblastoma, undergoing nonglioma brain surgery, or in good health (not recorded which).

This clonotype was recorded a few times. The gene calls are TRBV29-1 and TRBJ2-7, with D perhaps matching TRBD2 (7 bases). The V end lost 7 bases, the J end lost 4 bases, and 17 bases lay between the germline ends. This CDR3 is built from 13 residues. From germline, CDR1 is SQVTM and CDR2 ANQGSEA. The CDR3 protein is CSASGGQLYEQYF. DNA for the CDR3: TGCAGCGCGTCGGGAGGACAGTTATACGAGCAGTACTTC.

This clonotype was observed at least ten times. CDR3 DNA sequence: TGTGCCAGTAGTTTGGGGACACCTGAGCAGTTCTTC. Translating it yields CASSLGTPEQFF. The V gene is TRBV19, the J gene TRBJ2-1; tentatively, D is TRBD1 (6 bases). The germline gives CDR1 LNHDA, CDR2 SQIVND (reference sequence). With 5 bases removed from V and 9 bases from J, the gap between germline ends came to 11 bases. The CDR3 sequence is 12 residues long.

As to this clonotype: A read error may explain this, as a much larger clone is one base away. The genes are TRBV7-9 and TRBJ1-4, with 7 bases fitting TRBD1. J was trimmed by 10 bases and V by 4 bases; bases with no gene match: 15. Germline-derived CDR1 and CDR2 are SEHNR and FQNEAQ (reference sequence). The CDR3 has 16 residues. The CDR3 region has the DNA TGTGCCAGCAGCTCGATGGGCGGACAGGCTTCTTTAAAACTGTTTTTT. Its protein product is CASSSMGGQASLKLFF.